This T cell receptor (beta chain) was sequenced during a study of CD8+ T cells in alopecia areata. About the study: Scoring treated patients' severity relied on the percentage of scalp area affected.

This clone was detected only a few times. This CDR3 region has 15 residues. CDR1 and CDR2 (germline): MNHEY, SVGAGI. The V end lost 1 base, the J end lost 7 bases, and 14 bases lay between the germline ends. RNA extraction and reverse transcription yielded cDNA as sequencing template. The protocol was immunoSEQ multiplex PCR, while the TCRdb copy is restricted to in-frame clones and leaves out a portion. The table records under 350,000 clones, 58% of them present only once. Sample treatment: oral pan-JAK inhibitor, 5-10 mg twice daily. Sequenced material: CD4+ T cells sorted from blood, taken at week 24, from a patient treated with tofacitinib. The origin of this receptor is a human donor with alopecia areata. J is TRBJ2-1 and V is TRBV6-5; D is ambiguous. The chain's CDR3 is CASSYFSGPLNEQFF. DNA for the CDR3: TGTGCCAGCAGTTACTTTTCCGGACCTCTAAATGAGCAGTTCTTC.